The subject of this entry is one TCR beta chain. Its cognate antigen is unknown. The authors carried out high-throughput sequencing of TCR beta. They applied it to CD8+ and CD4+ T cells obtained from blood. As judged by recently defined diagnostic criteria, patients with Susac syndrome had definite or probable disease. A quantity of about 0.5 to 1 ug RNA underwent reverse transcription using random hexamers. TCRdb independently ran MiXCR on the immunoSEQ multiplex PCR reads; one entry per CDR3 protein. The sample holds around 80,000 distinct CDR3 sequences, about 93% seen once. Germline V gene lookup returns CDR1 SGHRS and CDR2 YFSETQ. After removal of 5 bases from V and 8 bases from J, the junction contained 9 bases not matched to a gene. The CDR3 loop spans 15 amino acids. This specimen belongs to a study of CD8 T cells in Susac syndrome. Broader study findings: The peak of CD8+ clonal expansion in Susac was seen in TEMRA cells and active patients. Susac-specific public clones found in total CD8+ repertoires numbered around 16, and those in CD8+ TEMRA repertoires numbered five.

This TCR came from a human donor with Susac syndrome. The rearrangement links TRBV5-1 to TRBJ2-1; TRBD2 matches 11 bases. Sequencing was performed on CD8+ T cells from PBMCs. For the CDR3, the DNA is TGCGCCAGCAGTCGACTAGCGGGACCTAGGGATGAGCAGTTCTTC. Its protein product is CASSRLAGPRDEQFF.